The 6 T cell receptor beta chains listed next were all sequenced from one sample in a study of cytomegalovirus exposure and HLA in healthy donors. Only in-frame clones appear in the TCRdb table, and some are missing; sequencing was by immunoSEQ multiplex PCR. This table has 60,000 to 70,000 clones, around 89% appearing once. The sample was PBMCs. These receptors all come from a woman between 18 and 30 years old in good health and CMV-seronegative.

The chain carries TRBV28 and TRBJ2-7, with 11 bases identical to TRBD1. This CDR3 has 16 amino acids. Looked up from germline, CDR1 is MDHEN and CDR2 is SYDVKM. V dropped 7 bases and J dropped 2; count of bases not matched to a gene: 10. Here the CDR3 DNA reads TGTGCCAGCACCACCTGGTGGGGACAGGGGGCCTACGAGCAGTACTTC. Residues: CASTTWWGQGAYEQYF. Together with reference TRBV28 and TRBJ2-7, the CDR3 gives the full variable domain: DVKVTQSSRYLVKRTGEKVFLECVQDMDHENMFWYRQDPGLGLRLIYFSYDVKMKEKGDIPEGYSVSREKKERFSLILESASTNQTSMYLCASTTWWGQGAYEQYFGPGTRLTVT.

The genes are TRBV7-2 and TRBJ2-3; possible D gene TRBD2, 6 bases. The CDR3 runs to 14 residues. The germline V gene encodes CDR1 SGHTA and CDR2 FQGNSA. Trimming took off 5 bases at V and 0 bases at J, with 9 bases between the two ends. The chain's CDR3 is CASSAAGSTDTQYF. CDR3 DNA sequence: TGTGCCAGCAGCGCCGCGGGGAGCACAGATACGCAGTATTTT.

The chain links TRBV4-1 to TRBJ1-4; D gene uncertain. Trimming left V 6 bases short and J 6 bases short, with 11 bases between. CDR3 length: 13 residues. In germline, CDR1 is MGHRA, CDR2 YSYEKL. The CDR3 coding sequence is TGCGCCAGCAGTGGAGGGAATTATGAAAAACTGTTTTTT. Amino acid sequence: CASSGGNYEKLFF.

This clone appeared once. For the CDR3, the DNA is TGCGCCAGCAGCCAAAACGTCGAGGGAGAAAAACTGTTTTTT. Amino acid sequence: CASSQNVEGEKLFF. The chain combines TRBV4-1 with TRBJ1-4; D not resolved. Trimming shortened V by 2 bases and J by 8 bases, and 12 bases separated the two germline ends. Germline values: CDR1 MGHRA, CDR2 YSYEKL. This CDR3 contains 14 residues.

This chain connects TRBV19 to TRBJ1-4; 8 nucleotides match TRBD1. CDR1 and CDR2 (germline): LNHDA, SQIVND (reference sequence). This CDR3 has 17 amino acids. Unmatched junction bases numbered 5, after V lost 2 bases and J lost 0 bases. The CDR3 DNA reads TGTGCCAGTAGTATAAGACAGGGGTTTGCAACTAATGAAAAACTGTTTTTT. It translates to CASSIRQGFATNEKLFF.

V usage is TRBV20-1 and J usage is TRBJ2-7; the D is unclear. The CDR3 covers 11 residues. Trimming removed 4 bases at V and 2 bases at J, with 6 bases between. CDR1 and CDR2 from the germline V gene are DFQATT and SNEGSKA (reference sequence). The CDR3 protein is CSATPTYEQYF. In DNA, the CDR3 is TGCAGTGCTACGCCTACCTACGAGCAGTACTTC.